Described below is a single T cell receptor (beta chain) sequence and its context. Its antigen is unidentified. The sample belongs to a study of cytomegalovirus exposure and HLA in healthy donors. Study background: As an earlier analysis found, roughly 180 million T cells yielded about 120 million unique TCR beta sequences.

The length of the CDR3 is 16 residues. With 3 bases clipped from V and 7 bases from J, the junction kept 11 bases outside the gene matches. Germline CDR1 is SGHRS and CDR2 is YFSETQ. Study results and caveats: Later analysis indicated greater clonal expansion among HLA-associated TCR beta chains than among equally common other chains.

PCR amplification relied on 60 Vbeta primers (plus 13 Jbeta primers). Produced via immunoSEQ multiplex PCR; TCRdb's table is partial and in-frame only. This table has roughly 63,000 clones, roughly 71% appearing once. The sample comprised PBMCs. This clonotype originated in a man aged 45-65 years in good health and CMV-seropositive. The chain joins TRBV5-1 to TRBJ2-7; TRBD2 agrees at 12 bases. CDR3 DNA: TGCGCCAGCAGCTCGACTAGCGGGGGACCATCGGGGGAGCAGTACTTC. This sequence encodes CASSSTSGGPSGEQYF.